This is a list of T cell receptor beta chains from one sample in a study of identical twins. TCRdb itself ran the 5' RACE reads through MiXCR, one entry per CDR3 protein. In the table there are 500,000 to 600,000 distinct CDR3 sequences, under 25% of which are singletons. The sample also formed part of further work on T cells expressing NK-cell markers.

Sequenced: CD4+ T cells sorted from blood. Receptors originate from a woman in her late teens or twenties in good health. The conserved cysteine and the conserved F or W are not part of the CDR3 here.

j_call v_call cdr3_aa
TRBJ1-1 TRBV11-3 ASSLEGQGEAF
TRBJ2-1 TRBV6-2/TRBV6-3 ASRLTLGLAGAPSSYNEQF
TRBJ1-2 TRBV29-1 SVEDGRRYGYT
TRBJ2-7 TRBV6-1 ASSLQALPYEQY
TRBJ1-4 TRBV7-9 ASSFGESEGEKLF
TRBJ1-6 TRBV20-1 SARDSRASYNSPLH
TRBJ2-2 TRBV24-1 ATSDGRRLSGELF
TRBJ2-6 TRBV27 ASSLRLAPVYEANVLT
TRBJ2-5 TRBV24-1 ATSVLSGGGETQY
TRBJ1-2 TRBV29-1 SVQGDYGYT
TRBJ2-7 TRBV5-1 ASRLPGQGSDEQY
TRBJ2-3 TRBV20-1 SAIGRPSTDTQY
TRBJ1-1 TRBV12-3/TRBV12-4 ASSLKTGRNTEAF
TRBJ2-7 TRBV5-1 ASSSRVGDYEQY
TRBJ2-3 TRBV27 ASSFSPGDTQY
TRBJ1-1 TRBV18 ASSPSGGRNTEAF
TRBJ2-1 TRBV11-3 ASSQSQILRYEQF
TRBJ2-1 TRBV19 ASSIVAGANNEQF
TRBJ2-7 TRBV5-1 ASSLQGTGALEQY
TRBJ2-1 TRBV12-3/TRBV12-4 ASSLGTGNNEQF
TRBJ2-7 TRBV20-1 SARDRVSYEQY
TRBJ2-4 TRBV30 AWSSGHSKNIQY
TRBJ2-5 TRBV5-1 ASSPSVYQETQY
TRBJ1-1 TRBV29-1 SVDRAGNTEAF
TRBJ2-5 TRBV5-1 ASSGGSTETQY
TRBJ2-3 TRBV20-1 SLGRGTDTQY
TRBJ2-7 TRBV6-1 ASTQASYEQY
TRBJ2-7 TRBV5-6 ASSFGRVHEQY
TRBJ2-3 TRBV4-2 ASSQRTSGADTQY
TRBJ2-3 TRBV6-5 ASSYSTTGRVADTQY
TRBJ2-2 TRBV15 ATSGDQNTGEL
TRBJ1-2 TRBV12-3/TRBV12-4 ASSIRQGGGYT